This T cell receptor (beta chain) was obtained from a study of cytomegalovirus exposure and HLA in healthy donors. General study findings and limits: Analyzed later, most CMV-associated TCR beta chains appeared HLA-restricted. Available immune exposure information covered CMV serostatus only. A link between a missense DCLRE1C variant and TCR beta V- and J-gene trimming emerged from a later analysis.

Trimming at V came to 6 bases and at J to 4 bases, leaving 9 bases not matched to a gene. Germline V gene sequence: CDR1 MNHEY, CDR2 SMNVEV (reference sequence). This CDR3 has 16 residues. The PCR ran on 60 Vbeta and 13 Jbeta primers. TCRdb keeps only in-frame clones here, not all; method: immunoSEQ multiplex PCR. Among some 95,000 clones, approximately 81% were seen once, and the ten largest hold over 4%. Details on this clone: Its antigen is not identified.

The J gene is TRBJ2-1, the V gene TRBV27, with 10 bases identical to TRBD2. This TCR was recovered from a woman aged 40-49 years in good health and CMV-seropositive. Sequences were obtained from PBMCs. This chain's CDR3 is CASSPRGTSAYNEQFF. The CDR3 DNA follows: TGTGCCAGCAGCCCTCGAGGGACTAGCGCGTACAATGAGCAGTTCTTC.